The 11 T cell receptor beta chains presented below share a single source sample, sequenced in a study of blood T cells in healthy people across ages. Together with a sample-barcoded 5' primer, a J-beta primer mix was included in a second PCR lasting roughly 6 to 12 cycles. From the 5' RACE reads, TCRdb called clonotypes with MiXCR, one entry per CDR3 protein. This sample yields 550,000 to 800,000 distinct CDR3 sequences, of which around 21% are seen a single time; roughly 3.6% belongs to the top ten. Specimen: blood. The receptors derive from a man aged 70 or older in good health.

In this sample, this clonotype turned up many times. The chain employs TRBV7-2 and TRBJ2-7; D perhaps matches TRBD1 (6 bases). Germline V lookup: CDR1 SGHTA, CDR2 FQGNSA. The ends were cut back, 5 bases at V and 2 bases at J, with 13 bases in the middle. This CDR3 is built from 14 residues. The CDR3 is CASSAGQTAYEQYF. The CDR3 bases are TGTGCCAGCAGCGCTGGACAGACGGCCTACGAGCAGTACTTC.

A few counts support this clonotype. The chain links TRBV12-3 or TRBV12-4 to TRBJ2-1; the D is unclear. The J call is doubtful: the DNA matches TRBJ2-7 better. This CDR3 comprises 14 residues. CDR3 DNA: TGTGCCAGCAGTCCCGCAGGCGCCACTTACGAGCAGTACTTC. Its protein is CASSPAGATYEQYF.

This clonotype was detected many times. The chain uses TRBV4-2 and TRBJ2-7, with TRBD2 identical over 8 bases. V was pared by 0 bases and J by 0 bases, with 1 base of the junction left unmatched. CDR1 and CDR2 (germline): LGHNA, YNFKEQ. This CDR3 has 15 amino acids. Here the CDR3 DNA reads TGTGCCAGCAGCCAAGAGAGCGGGAGCTCCTACGAGCAGTACTTC. Its translation is CASSQESGSSYEQYF.

The rearrangement joins TRBV3-1 to TRBJ2-5; 9 positions match TRBD2. With the DNA end fitting TRBJ2-1 better, the J assignment may be wrong. Germline V gene sequence: CDR1 LGHDT, CDR2 YNNKEL (reference sequence). There are 16 residues in the CDR3. In nucleotides, the CDR3 is TGTGCCAGCAGCCAAGAGGGCCTAGCGGGATCTGGTGAGCAGTTCTTC. Translation gives CASSQEGLAGSGEQFF.

The table lists this clonotype with many counts. This rearrangement joins TRBV15 to TRBJ1-2; a weak D match, TRBD1 (6 bases). The V gene's germline CDR1 is LNHNV and CDR2 YYDKDF (reference sequence). Trimming removed 3 bases from V and 5 bases from J, with 7 bases in between. The CDR3 loop spans 12 amino acids. The CDR3 nucleotides are TGTGCCACCAGCAGGGACAGTTATGGCTACACCTTC. This translates into CATSRDSYGYTF. The full variable domain, in which reference TRBV15 and TRBJ1-2 provide the parts outside the CDR3, is DAMVIQNPRYQVTQFGKPVTLSCSQTLNHNVMYWYQQKSSQAPKLLFHYYDKDFNNEADTPDNFQSRRPNTSFCFLDIRSPGLGDTAMYLCATSRDSYGYTFGSGTRLTVV.

This clonotype turned up a few times. The chain uses TRBV18 and TRBJ1-4; D is undetermined. Per the germline V gene, CDR1 is KGHSH and CDR2 is LQKENI. CDR3 length equals 14 residues. Trimming stripped 2 bases from V and 6 bases from J, with 10 bases between. CDR3 DNA sequence: TGTGCCAGCTCACCAGGCAGTACAGATGAAAAACTGTTTTTT. It is translated as CASSPGSTDEKLFF.

The gene calls are TRBV12-3 or TRBV12-4 and TRBJ1-5; 7 bases align to TRBD1. The CDR3 sequence is 14 residues long. V lost 8 bases and J lost 3; bases outside the gene matches: 7. CDR3 in DNA: TGTGCCAGCTCACCTACAGGGGACAATCAGCCCCAGCATTTT. Encoded protein: CASSPTGDNQPQHF.

This chain links TRBV6-5 with TRBJ2-5; D might be TRBD1 (7 bases). The tail of the sequence fits TRBJ2-7 better, so the J call may be wrong. Germline CDR1 reads MNHEY; CDR2 reads SVGAGI. The CDR3 extends over 15 amino acids. CDR3 region: CASSQRQGGKNEQYF. CDR3 coding DNA: TGTGCCAGCAGTCAACGACAGGGAGGAAAGAACGAGCAGTACTTC.

The chain links TRBV13 to TRBJ2-5; D may be TRBD2 (5 bases). The CDR3 extends over 13 amino acids. Germline-derived CDR1 and CDR2 are PRHDT and FYEKMQ (reference sequence). The V end lost 5 bases, the J end lost 4 bases, and 11 bases lay between the germline ends. The CDR3, as DNA: TGTGCCAGCAGCAAATACAGCGGAGAGACCCAGTACTTC. Translated: CASSKYSGETQYF.

This clonotype showed up just a few times. The V gene is TRBV12-3 or TRBV12-4, the J gene TRBJ1-6; 8 bases are a match to TRBD1. Trimming took 5 bases from V and 9 from J; bases not matched to a gene: 12. The CDR3 spans 16 residues. This CDR3 is CASSQAGGAGVSPLHF. Written as DNA, the CDR3 is TGTGCCAGCAGTCAGGCAGGGGGCGCCGGGGTTTCACCCCTCCACTTT.

The table lists this clonotype with a few counts. Possible read error: a much larger clone is one base away. The chain recombines TRBV11-3 with TRBJ1-1, with no clear D. The CDR3 runs 10 residues. V lost 8 bases and J lost 1, with 2 bases in between. The germline gives CDR1 SGHNT, CDR2 YENEEA. The CDR3 protein is CASENTEAFF. The CDR3, as DNA: TGTGCCAGCGAGAACACTGAAGCTTTCTTT. Together with reference TRBV11-3 and TRBJ1-1, the CDR3 gives the full variable domain: EAGVVQSPRYKIIEKKQPVAFWCNPISGHNTLYWYLQNLGQGPELLIRYENEEAVDDSQLPKDRFSAERLKGVDSTLKIQPAELGDSAVYLCASENTEAFFGQGTRLTVV.